The 17 T cell receptor beta chains listed next were all sequenced from one sample in a study of TIL therapy for anti-PD-1-resistant metastatic lung cancer. Sequencing used immunoSEQ v3. Assay used: immunoSEQ multiplex PCR; TCRdb lists only in-frame clones, some missing. The sample contains about 26,000 clones, approximately 63% of which appear only once. As for time point: pre-treatment sample, taken before nivolumab and TIL therapy. The tumor samples were excised metastases, mostly pleural nodules or supraclavicular lymph nodes. This specimen was tumor tissue, taken at baseline. These receptors were taken from a woman aged 30 to 85 with non-small cell lung cancer.

The V gene is TRBV5-1, the J gene TRBJ2-2, with a weak D call TRBD1 (5 bases). Per the germline V gene, CDR1 is SGHRS and CDR2 is YFSETQ. Between the trimmed V and J ends, which lost 6 bases and 7 bases, there was a span of 22 bases. There are 16 residues in the CDR3. In DNA, the CDR3 is TGCGCCAGCACCCCAGGGTCGTCAGGGTTCGTCGGGGAGCTGTTTTTT. This gives the protein CASTPGSSGFVGELFF.

The chain joins TRBV7-9 to TRBJ2-2, with D uncertain. Germline-derived CDR1 and CDR2 are SEHNR and FQNEAQ (reference sequence). The CDR3 is 17 residues long. Trimming removed 4 bases at V and 1 base at J, with 16 bases between. CDR3 residues: CASSSQRWWENTGELFF. The CDR3 coding sequence is TGTGCCAGCAGCTCCCAGCGTTGGTGGGAGAACACCGGGGAGCTGTTTTTT. Full variable domain (missing parts from reference TRBV7-9 and TRBJ2-2): DTGVSQNPRHKITKRGQNVTFRCDPISEHNRLYWYRQTLGQGPEFLTYFQNEAQLEKSRLLSDRFSAERPKGSFSTLEIQRTEQGDSAMYLCASSSQRWWENTGELFFGEGSRLTVL.

The CDR3 DNA reads TGTGCCAGCAGTCACACAGGGAACTATGGCTACACCTTC. This encodes CASSHTGNYGYTF. This chain connects TRBV6-5 to TRBJ1-2, with D maybe TRBD1 (6 bases). Trimming took 5 bases from V and 2 from J, leaving 9 bases between them. Germline V gives CDR1 MNHEY, CDR2 SVGAGI. The CDR3 is 13 residues long.

This clone was seen a handful of times. This rearrangement joins TRBV15 to TRBJ1-2; no reliable D call. Trimming left V 0 bases short and J 8 bases short, with 10 bases between. The CDR3 is 13 residues long. CDR1 LNHNV and CDR2 YYDKDF come from the germline V gene (reference sequence). The CDR3 DNA sequence: TGTGCCACCAGCAGAGATATAGGGTTCGGCTACACCTTC. Amino acids: CATSRDIGFGYTF.

This clone qualifies as medium-sized (0.01 to 0.1%). The genes are TRBV6-1 and TRBJ1-5, with D possibly matching TRBD1 (5 bases). This CDR3 spans 15 amino acids. Germline lookup yields CDR1 MNHNS and CDR2 SASEGT. The V and J ends lost 7 bases and 2 bases respectively, with 15 bases between them. Written as DNA, the CDR3 is TGTGCCAGCATCCCATGGTCGGGGGGCAATCAGCCCCAGCATTTT. This gives the protein CASIPWSGGNQPQHF.

The gene calls are TRBV10-3 and TRBJ2-2; the match to TRBD1 covers 7 bases. CDR1 is ENHRY, CDR2 SYGVKD, per germline. After removal of 5 bases from V and 5 bases from J, the junction contained 8 bases not matched to a gene. The CDR3 totals 15 residues. The CDR3 spells CAISSRTGETGELFF. For the CDR3, the DNA is TGTGCCATCAGTTCTCGGACAGGCGAGACCGGGGAGCTGTTTTTT.

V gene TRBV11-2 combines with J gene TRBJ1-5, with TRBD1 matching over 10 bases. This CDR3 is 14 amino acids long. Trimming took 5 bases from V and 5 from J; bases not matched to a gene: 3. Germline assignment: CDR1 SGHAT and CDR2 FQNNGV. Here the CDR3 DNA reads TGTGCCAGCAGCAACGACAGGGGGCATCAGCCCCAGCATTTT. Its protein product is CASSNDRGHQPQHF.

The chain has TRBV7-2 and TRBJ1-3; TRBD1 matches at 10 bases. Trimming cost V 1 base and J 4 bases; bases outside gene matches: 7. Per the germline V gene, CDR1 is SGHTA and CDR2 is FQGNSA. The CDR3 spans 17 residues. Here the CDR3 reads CASSLVATGGMGNTIYF. CDR3 DNA sequence: TGTGCCAGCAGCTTAGTGGCGACAGGGGGCATGGGAAACACCATATATTTT.

V and J are TRBV5-6 and TRBJ2-7; D may be TRBD1 (6 bases). Trimming shortened V by 5 bases and J by 0 bases, and 12 bases separated the two germline ends. The CDR3 totals 14 residues. Looked up from germline, CDR1 is SGHDT and CDR2 is YYEEEE. The chain's CDR3 is CASRPRGSSYEQYF. In nucleotides, the CDR3 is TGTGCCAGCAGACCGAGGGGGAGCTCCTACGAGCAGTACTTC.

This clone is medium-sized (0.01 to 0.1%) in the sample. The chain links TRBV5-6 to TRBJ2-7; 10 nucleotides agree with TRBD1. Germline V gene lookup returns CDR1 SGHDT and CDR2 YYEEEE. V trimming: 3 bases; J trimming: 3 bases; junction bases outside the gene matches: 6. The length of the CDR3 is 15 residues. The CDR3, as DNA: TGTGCCAGCAGCTCGACCGGGACAGGGGACTACGAGCAGTACTTC. Protein sequence: CASSSTGTGDYEQYF.

As regards this clone: The junction and the germline gene differ at one end; a read error may be behind it. J is TRBJ2-5 and V is TRBV29-1; 9 bases agree with TRBD2. CDR1 is SQVTM and CDR2 is ANQGSEA in the germline V gene. The CDR3 runs to 13 residues. The CDR3 reads CSFEREVKETQYF. CDR3 DNA sequence: TGCAGCTTTGAGCGGGAGGTTAAAGAGACCCAGTACTTC. Supplemented by reference TRBV29-1 and TRBJ2-5, the full variable domain reads SAVISQKPSRDICQRGTSLTIQCQVDSQVTMMFWYRQQPGQSLTLIATANQGSEATYESGFVIDKFPISRPNLTFSTLTVSNMSPEDSSIYLCSFEREVKETQYFGPGTRLLVL.

The chain is built from TRBV9 and TRBJ2-7; possibly TRBD2 for D (6 bases). CDR1 is SGDLS, CDR2 YYNGEE, per germline. The CDR3 is made up of 15 amino acids. Trimming shortened V by 4 bases and J by 0 bases, and 14 bases separated the two germline ends. This chain's CDR3 is CASSIGTLASYEQYF. CDR3 sequence (DNA): TGTGCCAGCAGCATCGGGACTCTCGCCTCCTACGAGCAGTACTTC.

This clone was seen only a few times. The chain carries TRBV2 and TRBJ2-5; D possibly uses TRBD1 or TRBD2 (6 bases each). Germline CDR1 is SNHLY and CDR2 is FYNNEI. The CDR3 length is 18 residues. Trimming shortened V by 7 bases and J by 0 bases, and 24 bases separated the two germline ends. The CDR3 coding sequence is TGTGCCAGCATGGCTCCCGGGGCATTAGGGGGGTACCAAGAGACCCAGTACTTC. Translating gives CASMAPGALGGYQETQYF.

Of note for this clone: A junction boundary mismatches the germline segment, possibly from a read error. V and J are TRBV6-5 and TRBJ2-7; 8 nucleotides align to TRBD2. There are 14 residues in the CDR3. CDR1 MNHEY and CDR2 SVGAGI come from the germline V gene. The CDR3 loop reads CASSYERESSEQYF. The CDR3 DNA reads as TGTGCCAGCAGTTACGAGCGGGAGTCCTCCGAGCAGTACTTC.

In DNA, the CDR3 is TGTGCCAGCAGGGACGGACAGGGGTACTCACCCCTCCACTTT. Encoded protein: CASRDGQGYSPLHF. The chain has TRBV2 and TRBJ1-6; 9 nucleotides line up with TRBD1. V gave up 6 bases and J gave up 10 bases; unmatched junction bases: 7. From germline, CDR1 is SNHLY and CDR2 FYNNEI. CDR3 length equals 14 residues.

The chain employs TRBV11-2 and TRBJ2-3; D is uncertain. The CDR3 has 14 residues. Germline values: CDR1 SGHAT, CDR2 FQNNGV. The ends were cut back, 0 bases at V and 1 base at J, with 5 bases in the middle. CDR3 protein: CASSLEAGTDTQYF. CDR3 coding DNA: TGTGCCAGCAGCTTAGAGGCGGGCACAGATACGCAGTATTTT.

This clone was seen a handful of times. The V and J genes are TRBV5-4 and TRBJ1-1; D call uncertain. V was clipped by 6 bases and J by 2 bases, with 17 bases between them. Germline CDR1 reads SGHNT; CDR2 reads YYREEE (reference sequence). This CDR3 is 15 amino acids long. For the CDR3, the DNA is TGTGCCAGCACCACTGGGGTCTGGGATAACACTGAAGCTTTCTTT. Protein sequence: CASTTGVWDNTEAFF.